This entry lists 9 T cell receptor beta chains sequenced from one sample in a study of cytomegalovirus exposure and HLA in healthy donors. The PCR employed 60 Vbeta primers together with 13 Jbeta primers. Clones were sequenced by immunoSEQ multiplex PCR, and TCRdb holds only the in-frame ones, with some missing. Reported are 140,000 to 150,000 clones; the ten largest clones contain about 0.96%. Sample: PBMCs. These TCRs come from a male donor in good health and CMV-seronegative.

The chain's CDR3 is CASSEPTDWPFYEQYF. The CDR3 DNA follows: TGTGCCAGCAGTGAACCCACAGATTGGCCTTTCTACGAGCAGTACTTC. This sequence joins TRBV25-1 and TRBJ2-7; D not resolved. CDR3 length: 16 amino acids. CDR1 is MGHDK, CDR2 SYGVNS, per germline. The ends were cut back, 2 bases at V and 3 bases at J, with 17 bases in the middle.

The chain recombines TRBV6-5 with TRBJ2-5; perhaps TRBD1 as D (6 bases). Near its end, the DNA agrees better with TRBJ2-7, so the J call may be wrong. CDR3 length: 14 amino acids. The germline V gene has CDR1 MNHEY and CDR2 SVGAGI. The CDR3 spells CASSLGGSSYEQYF. Written as DNA, the CDR3 is TGTGCCAGCAGCCTAGGGGGAAGCTCCTACGAGCAGTACTTC.

A word on this clone: The junction departs from the called germline gene at one end, perhaps through a read error. V gene TRBV10-2 combines with J gene TRBJ1-6; 9 nucleotides align to TRBD1. In germline, CDR1 is WSHSY, CDR2 SAAADI. The CDR3 totals 14 residues. As DNA, the CDR3 is TGCGCCAGCACAGGGACAGGGACTCCACACCACCCTTTTTTT. This codes for CASTGTGTPHHPFF.

The V call is TRBV5-5, the J call TRBJ1-5; D not certain. Trimming stripped 0 bases from V and 0 bases from J, with 10 bases between. CDR1 and CDR2 (germline): SGHKS, YYEKEE (reference sequence). This CDR3 is built from 16 residues. CDR3 nucleotides: TGTGCCAGCAGCTTGGGTCCGAGTATTAGCAATCAGCCCCAGCATTTT. This sequence encodes CASSLGPSISNQPQHF.

V gene TRBV30 combines with J gene TRBJ1-3; 7 nucleotides agree with TRBD1. Losses at the gene ends were 2 bases for V and 4 bases for J; bases not matched to a gene: 8. Germline-derived CDR1 and CDR2 are GTSNPN and SVGIG (reference sequence). The CDR3 loop spans 15 amino acids. The CDR3 DNA reads as TGTGCCTGGAGTCCTACCGGGACAGCGGGAAACACCATATATTTT. It encodes CAWSPTGTAGNTIYF.

This chain joins TRBV4-2 and TRBJ1-2; D is perhaps TRBD1 (5 bases). Trimming pared 2 bases from V and 4 bases from J, leaving 11 bases between. CDR3 length equals 14 residues. The germline V gene has CDR1 LGHNA and CDR2 YNFKEQ. The CDR3 loop is CASSQMGLFYGYTF. CDR3 DNA sequence: TGTGCCAGCAGCCAAATGGGACTGTTCTATGGCTACACCTTC.

The rearrangement uses TRBV30 and TRBJ2-5; 9 bases are a match to TRBD2. Germline V gives CDR1 GTSNPN, CDR2 SVGIG (reference sequence). The CDR3 runs to 12 residues. The V segment lost 6 bases and the J segment 5 bases; nucleotides outside the gene matches: 4. The CDR3 protein is CACSGRRETQYF. CDR3 DNA sequence: TGTGCCTGTAGCGGGAGACGGGAGACCCAGTACTTC.

V gene TRBV11-2 combines with J gene TRBJ1-1, with D tentatively TRBD1 (5 bases). Between the trimmed V and J ends, which lost 3 bases and 1 base, there was a span of 9 bases. There are 14 residues in the CDR3. The germline CDR1 and CDR2 sequences are SGHAT and FQNNGV. Written as DNA, the CDR3 is TGTGCCAGCAGCTTTACGCAGGGGAACACTGAAGCTTTCTTT. Amino acid sequence: CASSFTQGNTEAFF.

The rearrangement joins TRBV5-1 to TRBJ2-5, with 7 bases fitting TRBD2. V was clipped by 4 bases and J by 1 base; unmatched bases: 13. CDR1 and CDR2 from the germline V gene are SGHRS and YFSETQ. CDR3 length equals 17 residues. The CDR3 region is CASSPGFGGSLQETQYF. CDR3 DNA: TGCGCCAGCAGCCCGGGGTTTGGCGGGAGCCTCCAAGAGACCCAGTACTTC.